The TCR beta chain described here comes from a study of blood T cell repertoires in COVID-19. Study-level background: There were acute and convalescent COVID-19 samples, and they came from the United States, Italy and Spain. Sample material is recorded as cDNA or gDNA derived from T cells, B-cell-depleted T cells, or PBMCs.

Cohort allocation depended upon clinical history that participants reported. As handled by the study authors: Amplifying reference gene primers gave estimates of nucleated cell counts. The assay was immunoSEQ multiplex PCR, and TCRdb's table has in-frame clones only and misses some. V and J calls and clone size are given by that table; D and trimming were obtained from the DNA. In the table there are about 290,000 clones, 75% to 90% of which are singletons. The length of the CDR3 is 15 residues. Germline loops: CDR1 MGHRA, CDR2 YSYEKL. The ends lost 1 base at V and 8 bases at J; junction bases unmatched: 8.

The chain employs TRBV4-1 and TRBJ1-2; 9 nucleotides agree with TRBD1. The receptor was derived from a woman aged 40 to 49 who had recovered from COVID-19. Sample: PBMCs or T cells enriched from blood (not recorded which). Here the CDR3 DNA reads TGCGCCAGCAGCCAAGTCGGACAGGGGCCCAGGGGCTACACCTTC. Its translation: CASSQVGQGPRGYTF.